This TCR beta chain was sequenced for a study of beta chain features in type 1 diabetes. Regarding the study as a whole: Among all four CD4+ subsets, Type 1 diabetes patients had TCRB CDR3s that were moderately but significantly shorter. It was among patients, rather than healthy donors, that naive, central memory and Treg TCRB repertoires appeared more similar. PCR might favor shorter templates, but any such skew would affect patients and controls equally.

Per the germline V gene, CDR1 is MGHRA and CDR2 is YSYEKL. This CDR3 contains 14 residues. The V end was cut by 1 base, the J end by 3 bases, with 9 bases between. Sequenced material consisted of expressed TCRB transcripts (all of the isolated RNA was reverse transcribed). Here immunoSEQ multiplex PCR was the method, and the copy in TCRdb shows in-frame clones only, minus some. This sample has hundreds of thousands of clones, with roughly 12% found just once. This clone was counted a single time. Its target is unknown. This TCR was recovered from a man aged 18-30 years with type 1 diabetes. Sequenced sample: naive CD4+ T cells from blood. The chain employs TRBV4-1 and TRBJ1-2; D is unresolved. CDR3 residues: CASSQVTSDYGYTF. Here the CDR3 DNA reads TGCGCCAGCAGCCAAGTAACCAGCGACTATGGCTACACCTTC.